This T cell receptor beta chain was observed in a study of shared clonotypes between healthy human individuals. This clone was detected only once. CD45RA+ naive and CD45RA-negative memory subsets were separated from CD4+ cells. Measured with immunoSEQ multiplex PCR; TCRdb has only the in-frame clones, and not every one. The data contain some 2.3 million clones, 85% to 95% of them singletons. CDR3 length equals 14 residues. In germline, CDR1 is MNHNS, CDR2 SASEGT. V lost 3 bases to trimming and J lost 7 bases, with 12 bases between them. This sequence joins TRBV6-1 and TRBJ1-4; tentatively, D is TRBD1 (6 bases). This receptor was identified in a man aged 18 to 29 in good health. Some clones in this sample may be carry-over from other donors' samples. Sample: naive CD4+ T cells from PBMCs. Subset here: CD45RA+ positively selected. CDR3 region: CASSEGATGEKLFF. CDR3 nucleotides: TGTGCCAGCAGTGAGGGGGCTACCGGTGAAAAACTGTTTTTT.